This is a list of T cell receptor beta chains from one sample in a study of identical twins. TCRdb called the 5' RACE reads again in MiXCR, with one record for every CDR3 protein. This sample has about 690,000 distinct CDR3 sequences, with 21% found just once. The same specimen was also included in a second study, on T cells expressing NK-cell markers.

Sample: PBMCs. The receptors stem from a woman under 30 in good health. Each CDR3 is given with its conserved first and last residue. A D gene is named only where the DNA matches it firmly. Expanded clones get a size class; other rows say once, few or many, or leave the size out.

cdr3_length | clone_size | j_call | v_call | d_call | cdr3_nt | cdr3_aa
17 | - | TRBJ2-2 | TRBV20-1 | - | TGCAGTGCTAGAGGGGCCGTCCCCGGGCGATACACCGGGGAGCTGTTTTTT | CSARGAVPGRYTGELFF
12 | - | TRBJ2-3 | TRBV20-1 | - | TGCAGTGCTAGTGTCGGGCCGGGGACGCAGTATTTT | CSASVGPGTQYF
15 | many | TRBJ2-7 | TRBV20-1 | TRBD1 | TGCAGTGCTAGAGATCCCCAGGGGGCTATCAGCGAGCAGTACTTC | CSARDPQGAISEQYF
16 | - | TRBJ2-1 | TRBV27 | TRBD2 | TGTGCCAGCAGTTTATCAGGACTAGCAACTACCAATACCCAGTTCTTC | CASSLSGLATTNTQFF
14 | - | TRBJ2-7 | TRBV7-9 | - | TGTGCCAGCAGCCAAGCTGGCTGGGGTTACGAGCAGTACTTC | CASSQAGWGYEQYF
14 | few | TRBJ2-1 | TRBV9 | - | TGTGCCAGCAGCGTAGATGTGGGAAAGGGTCGGCAGTTCTTC | CASSVDVGKGRQFF
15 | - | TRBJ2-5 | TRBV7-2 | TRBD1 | TGTGCCAGCAGCTATAGGACAGGGGTCCAAGAGACCCAGTACTTC | CASSYRTGVQETQYF
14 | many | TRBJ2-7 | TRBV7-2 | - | TGTGCCAGCAGTCAAGGGGGACCCTCCTACGAGCAGTACTTC | CASSQGGPSYEQYF
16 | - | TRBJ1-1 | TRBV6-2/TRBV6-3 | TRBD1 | TGTGCCAGCAGTTACGCACCGGACAGGGGCCGAACTGAAGCTTTCTTT | CASSYAPDRGRTEAFF
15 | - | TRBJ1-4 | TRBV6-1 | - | TGTGCCAGCACCAACGGGGGGCCAGGGCTCCAGAAACTGTTTTTT | CASTNGGPGLQKLFF
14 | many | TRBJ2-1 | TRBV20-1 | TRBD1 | TGCAGTGCCTATAGGGACAGCCCAATCAATGAGCAGTTCTTC | CSAYRDSPINEQFF
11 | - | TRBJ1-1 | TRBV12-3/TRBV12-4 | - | TGTGCCAGTCAGGGAAGCGCTGAAGCTTTCTTT | CASQGSAEAFF
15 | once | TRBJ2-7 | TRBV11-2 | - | TGTGCCAGCAGCTCGCCCGGGACTGCCTTGGGGGAGCAGTACTTC | CASSSPGTALGEQYF
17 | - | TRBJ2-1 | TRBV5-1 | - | TGCGCCAGCAGCTTGGAGGCTAGGATTAGAGGGCCCAATGAGCAGTTCTTC | CASSLEARIRGPNEQFF
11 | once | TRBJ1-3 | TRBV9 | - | TGTGCCAGCAAGGCCGGAAACACCATATATTTT | CASKAGNTIYF
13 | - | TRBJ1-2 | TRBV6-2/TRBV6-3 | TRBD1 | TGTGCCAGCGGCTCGGGACAGTCCTATGGCTACACCTTC | CASGSGQSYGYTF
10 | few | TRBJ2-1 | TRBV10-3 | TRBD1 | TGTGCCACCTGGGACAGCGAGCAGTTCTTC | CATWDSEQFF
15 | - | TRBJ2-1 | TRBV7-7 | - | TGTGCCAGCAGCTTAATGATCGGGGGAGAAGATGAGCAGTTCTTC | CASSLMIGGEDEQFF
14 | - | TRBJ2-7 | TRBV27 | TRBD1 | TGTGCCAGCGGAAGGACAGGGCCTGTCTACGAGCAGTACTTC | CASGRTGPVYEQYF
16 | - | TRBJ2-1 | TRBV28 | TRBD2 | TGTGCCAGCAGTTTAAGTCTGAGCGGGAGACGGGATGAGCAGTTCTTC | CASSLSLSGRRDEQFF
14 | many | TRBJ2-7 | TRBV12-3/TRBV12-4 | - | TGTGCCAGCAGGAAATTCGGGAGTAACTACGAGCAGTACTTC | CASRKFGSNYEQYF
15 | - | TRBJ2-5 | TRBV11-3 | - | TGTGCCAGCAGCTTCTCCAGGACATTCCAAGAGACCCAGTACTTC | CASSFSRTFQETQYF
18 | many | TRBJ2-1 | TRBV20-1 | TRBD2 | TGCAGTGCTGCTCCAAGGGACCTAGGGACTAGCGGGAATAATGAGCAGTTCTTC | CSAAPRDLGTSGNNEQFF
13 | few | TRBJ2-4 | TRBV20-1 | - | TGCAGTGCTAGCAATTCAGCCAAAAACATTCAGTACTTC | CSASNSAKNIQYF